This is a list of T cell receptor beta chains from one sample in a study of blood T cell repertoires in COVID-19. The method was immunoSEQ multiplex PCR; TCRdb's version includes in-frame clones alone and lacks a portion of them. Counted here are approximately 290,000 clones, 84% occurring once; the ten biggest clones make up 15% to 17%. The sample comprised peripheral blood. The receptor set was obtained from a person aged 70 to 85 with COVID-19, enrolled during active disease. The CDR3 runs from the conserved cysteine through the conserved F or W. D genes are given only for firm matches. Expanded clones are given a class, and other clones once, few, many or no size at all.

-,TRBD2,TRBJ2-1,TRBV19,TGTGCCAGTAGTATTCTAGCGGGAGGGGGGAATGAGCAGTTCTTC,CASSILAGGGNEQFF
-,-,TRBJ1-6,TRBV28,TGTGCCAGCATCGTTAGGGGTGCGGGGTCACCCCTCCACTTT,CASIVRGAGSPLHF
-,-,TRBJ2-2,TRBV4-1,TGCGCCAGCAGCCGGCTCGCAAATAATCCCGGAGCCCCGAACACCGGGGAGCTGTTTTTT,CASSRLANNPGAPNTGELFF
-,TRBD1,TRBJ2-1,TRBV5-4,TGTGCCAGCAGCTTGGCTGGCGACAGGGGATGGGATGAGCAGTTCTTC,CASSLAGDRGWDEQFF
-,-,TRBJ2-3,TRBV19,TGTGCCAGTAGTAAGGTCCGGACAGTCGGTGGGACAGATACGCAGTATTTT,CASSKVRTVGGTDTQYF
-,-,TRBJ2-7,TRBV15,TGTGCCACCAGCAGAGGAAGCGCTCCGAGCTCCTACGAGCAGTACTTC,CATSRGSAPSSYEQYF
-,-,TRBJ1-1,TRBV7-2,TGTGCCAGCAGCCTACAGGTGATGAACACTGAAGCTTTCTTT,CASSLQVMNTEAFF
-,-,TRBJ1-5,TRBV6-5,TGTGCCAGCAAGACCCCCGGCAGGCGTCAGCCCCAGCATTTT,CASKTPGRRQPQHF
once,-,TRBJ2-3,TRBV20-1,TGCAGTGCTAGTCTCCCGGGCACAGATACGCAGTATTTT,CSASLPGTDTQYF
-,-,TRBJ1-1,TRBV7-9,TGTGCCAGCAGCTCATCCGGGAGGGACCCTGAAGCTTTCTTT,CASSSSGRDPEAFF
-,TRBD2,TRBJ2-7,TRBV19,TGTGCCAGTAGTATAGATGGCGTAGCGGGGGTATACGAGCAGTACTTC,CASSIDGVAGVYEQYF
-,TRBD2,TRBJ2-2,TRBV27,TGTGCCAGCAGTTTCTTAGCGGGTCGGGACACCGGGGAGCTGTTTTTT,CASSFLAGRDTGELFF
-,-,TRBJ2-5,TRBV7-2,TGTGCCAGCAGTACCTTTGCGGGGGCCCAAGAGACCCAGTACTTC,CASSTFAGAQETQYF
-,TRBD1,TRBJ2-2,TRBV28,TGTGCCGCGGGCCGACAGGGCGGCACCGGGGAGCTGTTTTTT,CAAGRQGGTGELFF
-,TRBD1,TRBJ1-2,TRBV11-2,TGTGCCAGCAGCCCAGGACAGGGGGCACGGTATGGCTACACCTTC,CASSPGQGARYGYTF
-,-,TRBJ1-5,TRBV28,TGTGCCAGCGTCACGGGGGGTAGCAATCAGCCCCAGCATTTT,CASVTGGSNQPQHF
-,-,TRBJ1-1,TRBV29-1,TGCAGCGTTGAGAGGACAGCTGAAGCTTTCTTT,CSVERTAEAFF
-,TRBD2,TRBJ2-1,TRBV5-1,TGCGCCAGCAGCCATCCGGGGGGCAATGAGCAGTTCTTC,CASSHPGGNEQFF
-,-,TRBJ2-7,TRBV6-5,TGTGCCAGCAGCCCCGGCAGACTGAGGTACGAGCAGTACTTC,CASSPGRLRYEQYF
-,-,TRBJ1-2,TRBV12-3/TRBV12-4,TGTGCCAGCAGACTGCAGGGTTTCGGGGGCTACACCTTC,CASRLQGFGGYTF
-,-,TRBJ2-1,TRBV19,TGTGCCAGTAGTATGTACAGCCAAGACTCCCCCCCAGGGAATGAGCAGTTCTTC,CASSMYSQDSPPGNEQFF
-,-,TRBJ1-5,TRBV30,TGTGCCTGGAGTGATGAAGGACAGACCAAATATAGCAATCAGCCCCAGCATTTT,CAWSDEGQTKYSNQPQHF
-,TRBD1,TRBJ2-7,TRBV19,TGTGCCAGTCAAACCGGGACAGGGACCTCCTACGAGCAGTACTTC,CASQTGTGTSYEQYF
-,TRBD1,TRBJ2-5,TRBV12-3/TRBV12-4,TGTGCCAGCAGTCCCGACAGGGAAGAGACCCAGTACTTC,CASSPDREETQYF
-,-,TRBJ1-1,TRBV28,TGTGCCAGCAGTTTATGGAATCAGGGGACGAACACTGAAGCTTTCTTT,CASSLWNQGTNTEAFF
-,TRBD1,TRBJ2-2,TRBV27,TGTGCCAGCAGATCATCGGGGACAGGGCGCACCGGGGAGCTGTTTTTT,CASRSSGTGRTGELFF
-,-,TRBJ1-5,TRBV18,TGTGCCAGCTCACCAGGGAGGGGGGGTCAGCCCCAGCATTTT,CASSPGRGGQPQHF
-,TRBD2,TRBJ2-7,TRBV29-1,TGCAGCGTTGTCAGCGGGGGCTTCAACGAGCAGTACTTC,CSVVSGGFNEQYF
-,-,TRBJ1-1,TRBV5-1,TGCGCCAGCAGCCCCCGGCCGGGGGGCAACACTGAAGCTTTCTTT,CASSPRPGGNTEAFF
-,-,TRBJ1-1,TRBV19,TGTGCCAGTAGCCTAAGGGGTGGCTCAGTATCTACTGAAGCTTTCTTT,CASSLRGGSVSTEAFF
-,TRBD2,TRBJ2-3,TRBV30,TGTGCCTGGAGTGTGGCTAGCGGGATTCTAGATACGCAGTATTTT,CAWSVASGILDTQYF
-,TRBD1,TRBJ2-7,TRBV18,TGTGCCAGCTCACCGGGACAGCCCTCCTACGAGCAGTACTTC,CASSPGQPSYEQYF
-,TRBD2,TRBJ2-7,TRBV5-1,TGCGCCAGCAGCCCCCTTCCGGGGGGGTACGAGCAGTACTTC,CASSPLPGGYEQYF
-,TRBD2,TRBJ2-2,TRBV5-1,TGCGCCAGCAGCCCTGGCGGGGGGATTCTCGCCGGGGAGCTGTTTTTT,CASSPGGGILAGELFF
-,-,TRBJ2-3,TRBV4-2,TGTGCCAGCAGCCAAGAAACTAGAAGGTCAGATACGCAGTATTTT,CASSQETRRSDTQYF
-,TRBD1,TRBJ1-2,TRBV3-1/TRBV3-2,TGTGCCAGCAACCCAGGGGGCGGGAGTGGCTACACCTTC,CASNPGGGSGYTF
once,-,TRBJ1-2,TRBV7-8,TGTGCCAGCAGCTTAGCCTCGAGGGCGGAAGACTATGGCTACACCTTC,CASSLASRAEDYGYTF
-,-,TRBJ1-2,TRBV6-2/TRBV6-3,TGTGCCAGCAGCCGCCCCGGGTCCTATGACTACACCTTC,CASSRPGSYDYTF
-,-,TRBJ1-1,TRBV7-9,TGTGCCAGCAGCTTAGGAGGTTCGGGTGGTGGAACTGAAGCTTTCTTT,CASSLGGSGGGTEAFF
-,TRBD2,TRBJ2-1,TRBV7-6,TGTGCCAGCAGCTTCCCAACTAGCGGGGGCAACAATGAGCAGTTCTTC,CASSFPTSGGNNEQFF
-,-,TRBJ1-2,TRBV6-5,TGTGCCAGCAGTCACCCAGCCAGGGGAAGCTATGGCTACACCTTC,CASSHPARGSYGYTF
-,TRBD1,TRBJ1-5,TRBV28,TGTGCCAGCAGTTTTAGTCGAGGGACAGGGTGGAGGGGTCAGCCCCAGCATTTT,CASSFSRGTGWRGQPQHF
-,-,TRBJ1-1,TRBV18,TGTGCCAGCTCAGGAGGACAGAGAAACACTGAAGCTTTCTTT,CASSGGQRNTEAFF
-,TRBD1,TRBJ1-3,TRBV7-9,TGTGCCAGCAGCTTAGGACAGGGTCTCTCTGGAAACACCATATATTTT,CASSLGQGLSGNTIYF
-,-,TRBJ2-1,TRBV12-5,TGTGCTAGTGAACCTGACAGGGGAGGGTTGCCGAACTCCTACAATGAGCAGTTCTTC,CASEPDRGGLPNSYNEQFF
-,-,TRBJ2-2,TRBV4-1,TGCGCCAGCAGCCAAGTACGGGGGTTGGGCGGGGAGCTGTTTTTT,CASSQVRGLGGELFF
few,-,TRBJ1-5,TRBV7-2,TGTGCCAGCAGCTTAGGGCAGGGCTATCAGCCCCAGCATTTT,CASSLGQGYQPQHF
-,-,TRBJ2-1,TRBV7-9,TGTGCCAGCAGCCAAAGAACAGGGTTAGCTTTTGGTGAGCAGTTCTTC,CASSQRTGLAFGEQFF
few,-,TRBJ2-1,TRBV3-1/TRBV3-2,TGTGCCAGCAGCCAAGATTGGACGGGAGATTTATCCTACAATGAGCAGTTCTTC,CASSQDWTGDLSYNEQFF
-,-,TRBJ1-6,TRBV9,TGTGCCAGCAGCCCCGGTTCGGGGTCCTATAATTCACCCCTCCACTTT,CASSPGSGSYNSPLHF
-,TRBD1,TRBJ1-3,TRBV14,TGTGCCAGCAGCCATACACAGGGGGCGCGCGGAAACACCATATATTTT,CASSHTQGARGNTIYF
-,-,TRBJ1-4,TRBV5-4,TGTGCCAGCAGCCCCCGGGGGGGGCTCGGCGAAAAACTGTTTTTT,CASSPRGGLGEKLFF
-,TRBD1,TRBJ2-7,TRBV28,TGTGCCAGCAGTTTCGGGACAGCCAACTGGAGCTCCTACGAGCAGTACTTC,CASSFGTANWSSYEQYF
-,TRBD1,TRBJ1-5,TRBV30,TGTGCCTGGAGCTCCGGGACAGCGGAAGACCAGCCCCAGCATTTT,CAWSSGTAEDQPQHF
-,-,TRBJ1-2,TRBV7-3,TGTGCCAGCAGCTTAACCCCAGGGGTACAAGGCTACACCTTC,CASSLTPGVQGYTF
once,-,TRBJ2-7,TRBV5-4,TGTGCCAGCAGCTTGAGGGGGACCTACGAGCAGTACTTC,CASSLRGTYEQYF
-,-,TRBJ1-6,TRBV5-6,TGTGCCAGCAGCTTATTTGAGGGTAGCTCCTATAATTCACCCCTCCACTTT,CASSLFEGSSYNSPLHF
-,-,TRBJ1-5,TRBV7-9,TGTGCCAGCAGCACCGGGGGTCAGCCCCAGCATTTT,CASSTGGQPQHF
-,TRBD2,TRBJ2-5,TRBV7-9,TGTGCCAGCAGCTCACGAAGCGGGACTAAAGAGACCCAGTACTTC,CASSSRSGTKETQYF